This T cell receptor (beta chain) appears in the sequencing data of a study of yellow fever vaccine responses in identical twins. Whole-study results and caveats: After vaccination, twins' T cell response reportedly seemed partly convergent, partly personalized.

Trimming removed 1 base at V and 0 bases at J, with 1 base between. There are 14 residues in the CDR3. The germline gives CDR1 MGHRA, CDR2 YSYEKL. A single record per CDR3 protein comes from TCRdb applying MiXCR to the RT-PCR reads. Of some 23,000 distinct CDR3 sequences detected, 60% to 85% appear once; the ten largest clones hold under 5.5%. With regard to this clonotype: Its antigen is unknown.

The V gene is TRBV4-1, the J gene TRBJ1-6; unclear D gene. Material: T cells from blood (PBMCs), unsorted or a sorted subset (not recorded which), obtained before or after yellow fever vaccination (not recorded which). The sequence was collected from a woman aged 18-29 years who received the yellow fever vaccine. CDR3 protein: CASSQGSYNSPLHF. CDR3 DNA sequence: TGCGCCAGCAGCCAAGGCTCCTATAATTCACCCCTCCACTTT.